The rows below give T cell receptor beta chains drawn from one sample of a study of read filtering for tumor transcriptome and immune sequencing. TCRdb used MiXCR to reprocess the reads, holding one entry per CDR3 protein. This sample yields 65,000 or so distinct CDR3 sequences, of which around 20% are seen a single time; 11% belongs to the top ten. Material: a population of CD138-negative cells sorted from bone marrow. The receptor set was obtained from a donor aged 40 or older with multiple myeloma. The CDR3 runs from the conserved cysteine through the conserved F or W. D genes are given only for firm matches. Clone sizes are given selectively: once, few, many, or a class where the clone is expanded.

J gene: TRBJ2-1; D gene: TRBD2; V gene: TRBV5-1; clone size: -; CDR3 DNA: TGCGCCAGCAGCTTGCTGGAGCGGGGGGGCCACAATGAGCAGTTCTTC; CDR3 protein: CASSLLERGGHNEQFF
J gene: TRBJ2-1; D gene: TRBD2; V gene: TRBV10-3; clone size: many; CDR3 DNA: TGTGCCATCAGTGAATGGCGGGAGGGGACCGTGAAGGACAATGGGCAGTTCTTC; CDR3 protein: CAISEWREGTVKDNGQFF
J gene: TRBJ2-7; D gene: -; V gene: TRBV6-5; clone size: many; CDR3 DNA: TGTGCCAGCAGTCCCGGGGCGGTGGCCTACGAGCAGTACTTC; CDR3 protein: CASSPGAVAYEQYF
J gene: TRBJ2-5; D gene: -; V gene: TRBV29-1; clone size: few; CDR3 DNA: TGCAGCGCTGAAGTGGGAGGAGATGAGACCCAGTACTTC; CDR3 protein: CSAEVGGDETQYF
J gene: TRBJ1-1; D gene: -; V gene: TRBV20-1; clone size: many; CDR3 DNA: TGCAGTGCTAGAGATTTGAGGGGAAACACTGAAGCTTTCTTT; CDR3 protein: CSARDLRGNTEAFF
J gene: TRBJ2-7; D gene: -; V gene: TRBV20-1; clone size: many; CDR3 DNA: TGCAGTGGTCTGGAACCGCCTTACGAGCAGTACTTC; CDR3 protein: CSGLEPPYEQYF
J gene: TRBJ2-3; D gene: TRBD2; V gene: TRBV11-2; clone size: -; CDR3 DNA: TGTGCCAGCAGCTTATATACTAGCGGGATCACAGATACGCAGTATTTT; CDR3 protein: CASSLYTSGITDTQYF
J gene: TRBJ2-7; D gene: -; V gene: TRBV5-1; clone size: few; CDR3 DNA: TGCGCCAGCAGCCCGGGGGCCCCCGGGACGTCGTCCTACGAGCAGTACTTC; CDR3 protein: CASSPGAPGTSSYEQYF
J gene: TRBJ2-1; D gene: TRBD2; V gene: TRBV20-1; clone size: medium-sized; CDR3 DNA: TGCAGTGCTAGTAGACTAGCGGGAACTTCTGGTGAGCAGTTCTTC; CDR3 protein: CSASRLAGTSGEQFF
J gene: TRBJ1-5; D gene: -; V gene: TRBV30; clone size: many; CDR3 DNA: TGTGCCTGGAGTGTTGGCGGGGTCAGCAATCAGCCCCAGCATTTT; CDR3 protein: CAWSVGGVSNQPQHF
J gene: TRBJ2-3; D gene: -; V gene: TRBV28; clone size: few; CDR3 DNA: TGTGCCAGCAGTTCCCAGCGGAGAGTTCGAAGCACAGATACGCAGTATTTT; CDR3 protein: CASSSQRRVRSTDTQYF
J gene: TRBJ2-1; D gene: TRBD2; V gene: TRBV28; clone size: medium-sized; CDR3 DNA: TGTGCCAGCAGTTTAATGGGTCTAGCGGGCTACAATGAGCAGTTCTTC; CDR3 protein: CASSLMGLAGYNEQFF
J gene: TRBJ2-7; D gene: -; V gene: TRBV28; clone size: many; CDR3 DNA: TGTGCCAGCAGCCAGGTCTCCTACGAGCAGTACTTC; CDR3 protein: CASSQVSYEQYF
J gene: TRBJ2-3; D gene: TRBD1; V gene: TRBV11-2; clone size: -; CDR3 DNA: TGTGCCAGCAGCTTAAGGGACAGGGGGTTCACAGATACGCAGTATTTT; CDR3 protein: CASSLRDRGFTDTQYF
J gene: TRBJ2-2; D gene: TRBD2; V gene: TRBV20-1; clone size: many; CDR3 DNA: TGCAGTGCTATCCTCCAGCGGGAGGCCGGGGAGCTGTTTTTT; CDR3 protein: CSAILQREAGELFF
J gene: TRBJ2-3; D gene: TRBD2; V gene: TRBV28; clone size: few; CDR3 DNA: TGTGCCAGCAGTACAACCCGGACTAGCGGGGCGGGCACAGATACGCAGTATTTT; CDR3 protein: CASSTTRTSGAGTDTQYF
J gene: TRBJ2-1; D gene: TRBD2; V gene: TRBV9; clone size: many; CDR3 DNA: TGTGCCAGCAGCGTCCCGGCTAGCGGGGCGGCCTACAATGAGCAGTTCTTC; CDR3 protein: CASSVPASGAAYNEQFF
J gene: TRBJ1-4; D gene: -; V gene: TRBV6-1; clone size: many; CDR3 DNA: TGTGCCAGCCCCCCAGATTGGCGGGGCGGTCATGAAAAACTGTTTTTT; CDR3 protein: CASPPDWRGGHEKLFF
J gene: TRBJ2-3; D gene: TRBD2; V gene: TRBV11-2; clone size: many; CDR3 DNA: TGTGCCAGCAGCTTAAGGGGCAGCGGGGGGTCGGATACGCAGTATTTT; CDR3 protein: CASSLRGSGGSDTQYF
J gene: TRBJ2-3; D gene: -; V gene: TRBV20-1; clone size: many; CDR3 DNA: TGCAGTGCAAACACAGATACGCAGTATTTT; CDR3 protein: CSANTDTQYF
J gene: TRBJ2-3; D gene: TRBD1; V gene: TRBV14; clone size: -; CDR3 DNA: TGTGCCAGCAGCCAAGATCGGACAGGGGGCAGGGCAGATACGCAGTATTTT; CDR3 protein: CASSQDRTGGRADTQYF
J gene: TRBJ2-3; D gene: -; V gene: TRBV20-1; clone size: many; CDR3 DNA: TGCAGTGCTACTGGGACCCCGAGGGCAGATACGCAGTATTTT; CDR3 protein: CSATGTPRADTQYF
J gene: TRBJ2-2; D gene: -; V gene: TRBV20-1; clone size: many; CDR3 DNA: TGCAGTGCTAAAATTAGTGGATCCGGGGAGCTGTTTTTT; CDR3 protein: CSAKISGSGELFF
J gene: TRBJ2-2; D gene: -; V gene: TRBV2; clone size: many; CDR3 DNA: TGTGCCAGCAGGGCTGGGGGGGCCGGAACCGGGGAGCTGTTTTTT; CDR3 protein: CASRAGGAGTGELFF
J gene: TRBJ2-3; D gene: TRBD2; V gene: TRBV10-2; clone size: many; CDR3 DNA: TGCGCCAGCAGTGACGGGGGGGGGGGCCGGATGGTGGCAGATACGCAGTATTTT; CDR3 protein: CASSDGGGGRMVADTQYF
J gene: TRBJ2-5; D gene: -; V gene: TRBV20-1; clone size: few; CDR3 DNA: TGCAGTGTGAAGGCGGGGGCCCAAGAGACCCAGTACTTC; CDR3 protein: CSVKAGAQETQYF
J gene: TRBJ2-2; D gene: TRBD2; V gene: TRBV2; clone size: -; CDR3 DNA: TGTGCCAGCAGTGGGGACAGCGGACTAGCGGGAACCGGGGAGCTGTTTTTT; CDR3 protein: CASSGDSGLAGTGELFF
J gene: TRBJ2-7; D gene: -; V gene: TRBV24-1; clone size: many; CDR3 DNA: TGTGCCACCAGTCCTTCAGGGGTCCGCTACGAGCAGTACTTC; CDR3 protein: CATSPSGVRYEQYF
J gene: TRBJ1-5; D gene: TRBD1; V gene: TRBV24-1; clone size: few; CDR3 DNA: TGTGCCACCAGTGAATCCGGACAGGGGGTTAATCAGCCCCAGCATTTT; CDR3 protein: CATSESGQGVNQPQHF
J gene: TRBJ2-1; D gene: -; V gene: TRBV3-1; clone size: medium-sized; CDR3 DNA: TGTGCCAGCAGCCAAGAAGCGCTCTCGTTTTTGTACAATGAGCAGTTCTTC; CDR3 protein: CASSQEALSFLYNEQFF
J gene: TRBJ1-2; D gene: -; V gene: TRBV28; clone size: -; CDR3 DNA: TGTGCCAGCAGTTCCCTCAGACAGGCCCTCTATGGCTACACCTTC; CDR3 protein: CASSSLRQALYGYTF
J gene: TRBJ1-4; D gene: -; V gene: TRBV30; clone size: many; CDR3 DNA: TGTGCCTGGAGTTACGTGGGGGGGGACGGAAAACTGTTTTTT; CDR3 protein: CAWSYVGGDGKLFF
J gene: TRBJ1-4; D gene: -; V gene: TRBV2; clone size: many; CDR3 DNA: TGTGCCAGCAGCACAGATGACAGGTGGAATGAAAAACTGTTTTTT; CDR3 protein: CASSTDDRWNEKLFF
J gene: TRBJ2-7; D gene: -; V gene: TRBV7-6; clone size: many; CDR3 DNA: TGTGCCAGCAGCCCGGAAGGACGATTAGCGGTAAGCTCCTACGAGCAGTACTTC; CDR3 protein: CASSPEGRLAVSSYEQYF
J gene: TRBJ1-2; D gene: TRBD1; V gene: TRBV5-5; clone size: many; CDR3 DNA: TGTGCCAGCAGCCCTGGGACAGGGACCTATGGCTACACCTTC; CDR3 protein: CASSPGTGTYGYTF
J gene: TRBJ2-7; D gene: -; V gene: TRBV9; clone size: many; CDR3 DNA: TGTGCCAGCAGCGTAGGTTCAGGGACCTACGAGCAGTACTTC; CDR3 protein: CASSVGSGTYEQYF
J gene: TRBJ2-3; D gene: TRBD1; V gene: TRBV6-5; clone size: -; CDR3 DNA: TGTGCCAGCCTGGACAGGGTTAATACGCAGTATTTT; CDR3 protein: CASLDRVNTQYF
J gene: TRBJ1-3; D gene: -; V gene: TRBV6-5; clone size: -; CDR3 DNA: TGTGCCAGCAAACTGGGACACAGCTCTGGAAACACCATATATTTT; CDR3 protein: CASKLGHSSGNTIYF
J gene: TRBJ2-1; D gene: -; V gene: TRBV16; clone size: -; CDR3 DNA: TGTGCCAGCAGCCAATCTTCGGGTCTCGGGCCCAGCGAGCAGTTCTTC; CDR3 protein: CASSQSSGLGPSEQFF
J gene: TRBJ1-1; D gene: -; V gene: TRBV12-3/TRBV12-4; clone size: many; CDR3 DNA: TGTGCCAGCAGAAAAGGGGTCGCTTTCTTT; CDR3 protein: CASRKGVAFF
J gene: TRBJ2-5; D gene: TRBD2; V gene: TRBV11-2; clone size: many; CDR3 DNA: TGTGCCAGCAGCTTTGGTAGCGGGGGAGTACAAGAGACCCAGTACTTC; CDR3 protein: CASSFGSGGVQETQYF